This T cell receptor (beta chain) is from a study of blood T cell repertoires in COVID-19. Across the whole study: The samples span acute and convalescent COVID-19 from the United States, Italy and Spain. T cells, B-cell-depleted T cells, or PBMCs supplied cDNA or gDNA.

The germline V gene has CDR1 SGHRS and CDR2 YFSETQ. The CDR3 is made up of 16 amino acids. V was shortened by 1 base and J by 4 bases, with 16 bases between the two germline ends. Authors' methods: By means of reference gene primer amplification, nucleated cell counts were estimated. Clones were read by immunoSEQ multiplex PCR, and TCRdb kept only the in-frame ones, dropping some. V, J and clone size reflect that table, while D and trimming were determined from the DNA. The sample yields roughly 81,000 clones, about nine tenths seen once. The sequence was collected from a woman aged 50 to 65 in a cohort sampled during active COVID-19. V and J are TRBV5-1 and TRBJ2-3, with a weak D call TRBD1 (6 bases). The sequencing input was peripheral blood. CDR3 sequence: CASSLIRGSPSDTQYF. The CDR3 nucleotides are TGCGCCAGCAGCTTGATCAGGGGATCACCCTCAGATACGCAGTATTTT. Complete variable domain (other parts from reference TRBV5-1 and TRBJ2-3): KAGVTQTPRYLIKTRGQQVTLSCSPISGHRSVSWYQQTPGQGLQFLFEYFSETQRNKGNFPGRFSGRQFSNSRSEMNVSTLELGDSALYLCASSLIRGSPSDTQYFGPGTRLTVL.